The 28 T cell receptor beta chains reported below all come from one sample, sequenced in a study of molecular identifiers for immune sequencing clone quantification. A single record per CDR3 protein comes from TCRdb applying MiXCR to the PCR reads. The sample lists under 65,000 distinct CDR3 sequences, under 30% seen once, with under 2% in the top ten. The sequenced sample consisted of naive CD8+ T cells from blood, with Jurkat cell RNA spiked in. Subset given: FACS-sorted CD8+CD4-CCR7+CD45RA+ naive T cells. All receptors come from a human donor in good health. Some libraries in this study had Jurkat cell RNA spiked in.

Concerning this clonotype itself: This may come from a read error, since a much larger clone is one base off. The chain carries TRBV7-9 and TRBJ2-7; D not resolved. Germline CDR1 SEHNR, CDR2 FQNEAQ (reference sequence). This CDR3 region has 12 residues. For the CDR3, the DNA is TGTGCCAGCAGCGACGTGATCTACGCGCAGTACTTC. It is translated as CASSDVIYAQYF.

Details on this clonotype: This clone may be a read error of a much larger clone one base away. The rearrangement uses TRBV6-2 or TRBV6-3 and TRBJ2-5; tentative D call: TRBD1 (5 bases). The germline V gene encodes CDR1 MNHEY and CDR2 SVGEGT. The CDR3 contains 13 residues. CDR3 nucleotides: TGTGCCAGCAGTTACTCGGGGCAAGAGACCCGGTACTTC. It translates to CASSYSGQETRYF.

In its sample, this clonotype was seen many times. The chain carries TRBV21-1 and TRBJ1-6; the table calls TRBD1, which could not be checked here. TRBV21-1 is recorded as a pseudogene. This CDR3 has 15 residues. CDR3 amino acids: CASSKGTDYNSPLHF. The CDR3 DNA is TGTGCCAGCAGCAAAGGGACAGATTATAATTCACCCCTCCACTTT.

This clonotype was detected many times. The chain has TRBV7-2 and TRBJ2-7; no clear D gene. CDR1 is SGHTA and CDR2 is FQGNSA in the germline V gene. CDR3 length: 15 residues. V lost 2 bases and J lost 3, with 14 bases in between. As DNA, the CDR3 is TGTGCCAGCAGCTTATCTCGGTTGGATAGCTACGAGCAGTACTTC. It yields the protein CASSLSRLDSYEQYF.

This clonotype came up once. A read error is possible here, since a much larger clone lies one base away. The V and J genes are TRBV13 and TRBJ2-2; tentatively, D is TRBD1 or TRBD2 (5 bases each). The CDR3 has 18 residues. Germline loops: CDR1 PRHDT, CDR2 FYEKMQ (reference sequence). This CDR3 reads CASSPDSLGQVNTRELFF. Written as DNA, the CDR3 is TGTGCCAGCAGCCCGGACTCCCTGGGGCAGGTGAACACCAGGGAGCTGTTTTTT.

On this clonotype: Just one base apart from a much larger clone, this may be a read error. J is TRBJ1-3 and V is TRBV30; D remains unclear. Germline values: CDR1 GTSNPN, CDR2 SVGIG (reference sequence). CDR3 length equals 15 residues. The CDR3 DNA reads as TGTGCCTGGAGTCTTGGACGGAGCTCTGGAAACACCATAAATTTT. It yields the protein CAWSLGRSSGNTINF.

This clonotype appeared many times. The rearrangement uses TRBV20-1 and TRBJ2-3, with 11 nucleotides matching TRBD2. With 3 bases clipped from V and 1 base from J, the junction kept 6 bases outside the gene matches. The CDR3 consists of 16 residues. Per the germline V gene, CDR1 is DFQATT and CDR2 is SNEGSKA (reference sequence). Written as DNA, the CDR3 is TGCAGTGCTAGGAGGCTAGCGGGGGGCGGCACAGATACGCAGTATTTT. It translates to CSARRLAGGGTDTQYF.

This clonotype turned up a few times. A much larger clone lies one base from this, so it may be a read error. The V and J genes are TRBV4-3 and TRBJ1-3; 10 nucleotides match TRBD1. Germline CDR1 LGHNA, CDR2 YSLEER. There are 15 residues in the CDR3. The junction had 2 bases not matched to a gene; V was cut back by 4 bases and J by 2 bases. CDR3 loop: CASSRGTGAGNTIYF. In nucleotides, the CDR3 is TGCGCCAGCAGCCGAGGGACAGGGGCTGGAAACACCATATATTTT.

This clonotype occurred many times. This sequence joins TRBV5-1 and TRBJ2-3, with TRBD2 matching 7 bases. There are 16 residues in the CDR3. The trim removed 0 bases at V and 4 bases at J, leaving 8 bases unmatched. Germline V gene data show CDR1 as SGHRS and CDR2 as YFSETQ. The CDR3 DNA is TGCGCCAGCAGCTTGGAATGGCGGGAGTCGGCAGATACGCAGTATTTT. Its translation: CASSLEWRESADTQYF. Using reference TRBV5-1 and TRBJ2-3 for the parts outside the CDR3, the full variable domain is KAGVTQTPRYLIKTRGQQVTLSCSPISGHRSVSWYQQTPGQGLQFLFEYFSETQRNKGNFPGRFSGRQFSNSRSEMNVSTLELGDSALYLCASSLEWRESADTQYFGPGTRLTVL.

At least ten counts were recorded for this clonotype. The rearrangement uses TRBV18 and TRBJ2-7; either TRBD1 or TRBD2 may supply D (5 bases each). The CDR3 runs 14 residues. Germline V gives CDR1 KGHSH, CDR2 LQKENI. V was cut by 3 bases and J by 2 bases, with 11 bases left in between. The CDR3 protein is CASSPPGAAYEQYF. The CDR3 region has the DNA TGTGCCAGCTCACCGCCCGGGGCAGCCTACGAGCAGTACTTC.

Details on this clonotype: This may be a read error, as it is one base from a much larger clone. This chain connects TRBV28 to TRBJ1-5; 12 nucleotides agree with TRBD1. Germline V gene data show CDR1 as MDHEN and CDR2 as SYDVKM. Trimming took 7 bases from V and 6 from J; bases not matched to a gene: 7. The CDR3 is 15 amino acids. CDR3 sequence reads: CASTPGQGAGQPQHF. DNA for the CDR3: TGTGCCAGCACCCCGGGACAGGGGGCCGGTCAGCCCCAGCATTTT.

The sample holds many counts of this clonotype. The chain combines TRBV19 with TRBJ2-3, with 11 bases that match TRBD2. The CDR3 loop spans 16 amino acids. The germline CDR1 and CDR2 sequences are LNHDA and SQIVND (reference sequence). V dropped 8 bases and J dropped 1; count of bases not matched to a gene: 8. The CDR3 nucleotides are TGTGCCAGTGATAGCGGGAGGGCCCTCGGCACAGATACGCAGTATTTT. The encoded protein is CASDSGRALGTDTQYF.

There are many counts of this clonotype. The V gene is TRBV19, the J gene TRBJ2-7; TRBD2 is a possible D gene (5 bases). Germline assignment: CDR1 LNHDA and CDR2 SQIVND (reference sequence). V dropped 7 bases and J dropped 0 bases, with 13 bases sitting between them. The length of the CDR3 is 14 residues. The CDR3 loop is CASKPGYSSYEQYF. The CDR3, as DNA: TGTGCCAGTAAACCGGGGTATAGCTCCTACGAGCAGTACTTC. The complete variable domain, with remaining parts taken from reference TRBV19 and TRBJ2-7, reads DGGITQSPKYLFRKEGQNVTLSCEQNLNHDAMYWYRQDPGQGLRLIYYSQIVNDFQKGDIAEGYSVSREKKESFPLTVTSAQKNPTAFYLCASKPGYSSYEQYFGPGTRLTVT.

This clonotype was observed many times. This sequence joins TRBV21-1 and TRBJ1-5; the table's D call TRBD1 went unverified against the DNA. TRBV21-1 is a recognized pseudogene. The CDR3 loop spans 15 amino acids. The CDR3 protein is CASSKGRGDNQPQHF. For the CDR3, the DNA is TGTGCCAGCAGCAAAGGCAGGGGAGACAATCAGCCCCAGCATTTT.

Comment on this clonotype: A much larger clone is a single base away; this may be a read error. The gene calls are TRBV12-5 and TRBJ1-2; 12 bases are a match to TRBD1. Trimming at V came to 5 bases and at J to 7 bases, leaving 5 bases not matched to a gene. The CDR3 extends over 14 amino acids. Germline V gene data show CDR1 as LGHNT and CDR2 as FRNRAP. The CDR3 region has the DNA TGTGCTAGTGGTCACGGGACAGGGGGCAGTGGCTACACCTTC. Its protein is CASGHGTGGSGYTF.

This clonotype has a count of ten or more. This chain uses TRBV20-1 with TRBJ2-3, with a weak D call TRBD1 (6 bases). This CDR3 has 13 amino acids. The germline V gene encodes CDR1 DFQATT and CDR2 SNEGSKA (reference sequence). V shed 5 bases and J shed 2 bases, with 11 bases lying between them. CDR3 sequence: CSALGQHTDTQYF. The CDR3, as DNA: TGCAGTGCTCTCGGACAGCACACAGATACGCAGTATTTT.

This clonotype was seen only a few times. The chain has TRBV27 and TRBJ2-1, with no clear D. CDR3 length equals 16 residues. Per the germline V gene, CDR1 is MNHEY and CDR2 is SMNVEV (reference sequence). The germline V and J ends were trimmed by 2 bases and 1 base, with 12 bases remaining between them. The CDR3 spells CASSLGEAFSYNEQFF. DNA of the CDR3: TGTGCCAGCAGTTTAGGAGAGGCTTTTTCCTACAATGAGCAGTTCTTC.

This clonotype was detected a few times. This rearrangement joins TRBV7-6 to TRBJ2-3; 10 positions match TRBD2. Per the germline V gene, CDR1 is SGHVS and CDR2 is FNYEAQ. The CDR3 runs to 16 residues. Trimming removed 4 bases from V and 4 bases from J; junction bases left unmatched: 8. The CDR3 sequence: CASSSTKAGGPDTQYF. In DNA form, the CDR3 reads TGTGCCAGCAGCTCAACTAAAGCGGGAGGGCCAGATACGCAGTATTTT.

Regarding this clonotype: No conserved phenylalanine or tryptophan is present at the end of the CDR3, so a read error is the likely explanation. The CDR3: CASSPVWTGGDGTDTQHL. As DNA, the CDR3 is TGTGCCAGCAGCCCCGTATGGACGGGGGGGGACGGCACAGATACGCAGCATCTT. This sequence joins TRBV5-3 and TRBJ2-3; D perhaps matches TRBD1 (5 bases). The DNA end favors TRBJ1-5, so the J call may be wrong. TRBV5-3 is given ORF status, its function remaining uncertain. The CDR3 is made up of 18 amino acids.

This clonotype was found many times. The J gene is TRBJ1-6, the V gene TRBV20-1; D is undetermined. The V and J ends lost 5 bases and 7 bases respectively, with 21 bases between them. The CDR3 is 16 residues long. Germline-derived CDR1 and CDR2 are DFQATT and SNEGSKA (reference sequence). The CDR3 sequence is CSAPIGPMDDNSPLHF. CDR3 sequence (DNA): TGCAGTGCTCCGATTGGGCCAATGGATGACAATTCACCCCTCCACTTT.

This clonotype was counted many times. The chain employs TRBV7-9 and TRBJ2-3, with 8 bases matching TRBD1. V dropped 4 bases and J dropped 2; count of bases not matched to a gene: 5. The CDR3 extends over 15 amino acids. CDR1 is SEHNR and CDR2 is FQNEAQ in the germline V gene (reference sequence). In DNA, the CDR3 is TGTGCCAGCAGCTCAGACAGGGGCAACACAGATACGCAGTATTTT. Translation: CASSSDRGNTDTQYF.

This clonotype showed up just a few times. A much larger clone sits a single nucleotide away, making a read error possible. The V gene is TRBV21-1, the J gene TRBJ2-2; the listed D gene, TRBD1, was not tested against the DNA. TRBV21-1 is a pseudogene locus. The CDR3 spans 16 residues. CDR3 sequence reads: CASVPGQGTYTGELFF. The CDR3 nucleotides are TGTGCCAGCGTCCCTGGACAGGGGACTTACACCGGGGAGCTGTTTTTT.

This clonotype was observed at least ten times. The gene calls are TRBV7-9 and TRBJ2-3, with D perhaps matching TRBD1 (6 bases). This CDR3 has 14 amino acids. Germline CDR1 is SEHNR and CDR2 is FQNEAQ (reference sequence). The V end lost 0 bases, the J end lost 10 bases, and 14 bases lay between the germline ends. CDR3 residues: CASSLATGGPPQYF. CDR3 bases: TGTGCCAGCAGCTTAGCGACAGGAGGCCCTCCGCAGTATTTT.

Ten or more counts support this clonotype. This chain uses TRBV2 with TRBJ1-3; 10 positions agree with TRBD1. V gave up 6 bases and J gave up 2 bases; unmatched junction bases: 4. The CDR3 loop spans 15 amino acids. Germline CDR1 and CDR2: SNHLY and FYNNEI. CDR3 residues: CASRQGQGAGNTIYF. The DNA for the CDR3 is TGTGCCAGCAGGCAAGGACAGGGGGCTGGAAACACCATATATTTT. Based on the CDR3 plus reference TRBV2 and TRBJ1-3, the full variable domain is EPEVTQTPSHQVTQMGQEVILRCVPISNHLYFYWYRQILGQKVEFLVSFYNNEISEKSEIFDDQFSVERPDGSNFTLKIRSTKLEDSAMYFCASRQGQGAGNTIYFGEGSWLTVV.

Concerning this clonotype: One end of the junction does not line up with germline, which may come from a read error. The chain carries TRBV4-1 and TRBJ1-5; the D gene is possibly TRBD1 (5 bases). Germline V gives CDR1 MGHRA, CDR2 YSYEKL. The CDR3 spans 15 residues. CDR3 in amino acids: CASRQDQGGNQPPHF. In nucleotides, the CDR3 is TGCGCCAGCCGCCAAGATCAGGGTGGAAATCAGCCCCCGCATTTT.

The sample holds many counts of this clonotype. The genes are TRBV28 and TRBJ2-7; 7 bases are a match to TRBD2. V trimming: 2 bases; J trimming: 7 bases; junction bases outside the gene matches: 11. This CDR3 comprises 15 residues. From germline, CDR1 is MDHEN and CDR2 SYDVKM. The CDR3 sequence: CASSLIRAGVQEQYF. The DNA for the CDR3 is TGTGCCAGCAGTTTAATCAGGGCGGGAGTGCAGGAGCAGTACTTC.

This clonotype was recorded at least ten times. This chain joins TRBV27 and TRBJ1-1; D not certain. CDR1 is MNHEY, CDR2 SMNVEV, per germline (reference sequence). There are 13 residues in the CDR3. Trimming took off 3 bases at V and 5 bases at J, with 10 bases between the two ends. CDR3 region: CASSFPGRTEAFF. CDR3 sequence (DNA): TGTGCCAGCAGTTTCCCCGGACGGACTGAAGCTTTCTTT.

This clonotype was detected ten times or more. This chain joins TRBV12-3 or TRBV12-4 and TRBJ2-2, with TRBD2 matching over 8 bases. V shed 4 bases, J shed 5 bases, and the junction held 6 bases outside the gene matches. The CDR3 covers 15 residues. Written as DNA, the CDR3 is TGTGCCAGCAGTTCCTTCGGGGGGGTTACCGGGGAGCTGTTTTTT. Translation: CASSSFGGVTGELFF.